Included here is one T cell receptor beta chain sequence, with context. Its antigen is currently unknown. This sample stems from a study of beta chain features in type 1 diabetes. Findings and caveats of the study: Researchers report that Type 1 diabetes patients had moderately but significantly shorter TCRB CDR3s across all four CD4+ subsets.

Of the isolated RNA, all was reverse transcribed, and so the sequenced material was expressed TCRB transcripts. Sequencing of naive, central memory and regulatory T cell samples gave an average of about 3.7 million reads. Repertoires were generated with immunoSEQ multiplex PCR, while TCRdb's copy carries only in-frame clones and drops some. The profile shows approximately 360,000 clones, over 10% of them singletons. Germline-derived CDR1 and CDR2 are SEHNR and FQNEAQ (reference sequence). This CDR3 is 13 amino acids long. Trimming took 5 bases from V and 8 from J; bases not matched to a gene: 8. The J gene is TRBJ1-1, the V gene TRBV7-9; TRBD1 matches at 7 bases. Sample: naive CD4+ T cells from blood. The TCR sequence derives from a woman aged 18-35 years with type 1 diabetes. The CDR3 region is CASSPTRQGEAFF. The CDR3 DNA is TGTGCCAGCAGCCCCACCCGACAGGGCGAAGCTTTCTTT.